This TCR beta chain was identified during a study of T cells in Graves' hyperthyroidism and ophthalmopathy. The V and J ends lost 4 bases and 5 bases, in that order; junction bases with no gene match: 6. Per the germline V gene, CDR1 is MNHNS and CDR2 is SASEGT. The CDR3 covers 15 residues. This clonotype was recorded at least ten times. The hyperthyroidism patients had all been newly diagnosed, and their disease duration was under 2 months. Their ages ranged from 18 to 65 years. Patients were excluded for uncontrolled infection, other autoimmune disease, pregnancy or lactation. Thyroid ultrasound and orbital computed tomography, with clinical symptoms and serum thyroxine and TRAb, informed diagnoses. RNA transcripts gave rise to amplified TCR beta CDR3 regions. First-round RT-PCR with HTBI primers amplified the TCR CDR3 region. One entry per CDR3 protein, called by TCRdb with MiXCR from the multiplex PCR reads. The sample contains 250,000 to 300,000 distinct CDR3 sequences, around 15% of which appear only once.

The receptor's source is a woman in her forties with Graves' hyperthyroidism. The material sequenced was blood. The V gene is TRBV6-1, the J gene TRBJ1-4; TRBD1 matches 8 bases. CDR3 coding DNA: TGTGCCAGCAGTGCAGTCCGGGACAGGAATGAAAAACTGTTTTTT. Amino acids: CASSAVRDRNEKLFF.